Included here is one TCR beta chain sequence, with context. The antigen remains undetermined. There are 12 residues in the CDR3. Germline V gene lookup returns CDR1 MNHNS and CDR2 SASEGT. V dropped 8 bases and J dropped 5 bases, with 12 bases sitting between them. Clones were read by immunoSEQ multiplex PCR, and TCRdb kept only the in-frame ones, dropping some. Of over 70,000 clones in the sample, 95% were seen once. This sample was taken from a study of siplizumab effects on memory and regulatory T cells. Study results and caveats: Left unconfirmed was the suppressive function of proliferating Tregs from siplizumab cultures.

The sequenced sample was CD8+ T cells sorted from blood. The chain is built from TRBV6-1 and TRBJ2-5; D is uncertain. The clonotype comes from a human donor in good health. This CDR3 is CASHSWLETQYF. Written as DNA, the CDR3 is TGTGCCAGCCACAGCTGGTTGGAGACCCAGTACTTC.